This T cell receptor (beta chain) was sequenced in a study of T cell responses to AZD1222 COVID-19 vaccine. The method was immunoSEQ multiplex PCR; TCRdb's version includes in-frame clones alone and lacks a portion of them. The data show about 180,000 clones, with 88% seen just once and about 24% held by the top ten. The CDR3 sequence is 14 residues long. V lost 4 bases and J lost 5, with 15 bases in between. Germline V gene sequence: CDR1 MNHEY, CDR2 SVGAGI. This clonotype was sampled from an adult who received the AZD1222 COVID-19 vaccine. Sequenced material: peripheral blood, taken 28 days after the second AZD1222 dose. This rearrangement joins TRBV6-5 to TRBJ2-7; D possibly matches TRBD1 or TRBD2 (5 bases each). CDR3 nucleotide sequence: TGTGCCAGCAGTTCCCCGGGGCTAGAGAACGAGCAGTACTTC. Its protein product is CASSSPGLENEQYF.